The next 31 T cell receptor beta chains were all read from a single sample in a study of cytomegalovirus exposure and HLA in healthy donors. Researchers ran the PCR with 60 Vbeta and 13 Jbeta primers. The assay was immunoSEQ multiplex PCR, and TCRdb's table has in-frame clones only and misses some. This table has roughly 98,000 clones, roughly 70% appearing once. Source material: PBMCs. The source is a man aged 50 to 59 in good health and CMV-seronegative.

This chain connects TRBV5-5 to TRBJ2-7; TRBD1 matches at 10 bases. With 3 bases clipped from V and 0 bases from J, the junction kept 3 bases outside the gene matches. The germline gives CDR1 SGHKS, CDR2 YYEKEE (reference sequence). The CDR3 loop spans 15 amino acids. In nucleotides, the CDR3 is TGTGCCAGCAGCTCCGGGACAGGGGCCTCCTACGAGCAGTACTTC. Its translation: CASSSGTGASYEQYF. Complete variable domain (other parts from reference TRBV5-5 and TRBJ2-7): DAGVTQSPTHLIKTRGQQVTLRCSPISGHKSVSWYQQVLGQGPQFIFQYYEKEERGRGNFPDRFSARQFPNYSSELNVNALLLGDSALYLCASSSGTGASYEQYFGPGTRLTVT.

The J gene is TRBJ2-1, the V gene TRBV7-2; 12 bases fit TRBD2. CDR1 SGHTA and CDR2 FQGNSA come from the germline V gene. V shed 4 bases and J 6 bases; nucleotides not matched to a gene: 4. This CDR3 spans 15 amino acids. DNA for the CDR3: TGTGCCAGCAGCTCCCCTAGCGGGGGGGCCAATGAGCAGTTCTTC. This gives the protein CASSSPSGGANEQFF.

The rearrangement links TRBV13 to TRBJ2-5, with 10 bases matching TRBD2. The CDR3 is 17 amino acids. Losses at the gene ends were 2 bases for V and 2 bases for J; bases not matched to a gene: 8. Germline V lookup: CDR1 PRHDT, CDR2 FYEKMQ (reference sequence). The CDR3 reads CASSLSSLAGNQETQYF. CDR3 nucleotides: TGTGCCAGCAGCTTAAGCTCACTAGCGGGAAATCAAGAGACCCAGTACTTC.

The rearrangement uses TRBV4-2 and TRBJ2-3; 11 bases line up with TRBD2. The CDR3 consists of 20 residues. Germline V lookup: CDR1 LGHNA, CDR2 YNFKEQ. V lost 2 bases and J lost 3; bases outside the gene matches: 16. DNA of the CDR3: TGTGCCAGCAGCCAACATCTAGCGGGAGGATACCCCAAAGGGACAGATACGCAGTATTTT. It codes for CASSQHLAGGYPKGTDTQYF.

This chain links TRBV21-1 with TRBJ2-2; the table calls TRBD2, which could not be checked here. TRBV21-1 corresponds to a pseudogene. This CDR3 is 18 amino acids long. The CDR3 loop reads CASSKERYRGGDTGELFF. Written as DNA, the CDR3 is TGTGCCAGCAGCAAAGAAAGGTACCGGGGTGGGGACACCGGGGAGCTGTTTTTT.

The rearrangement uses TRBV28 and TRBJ1-5; 9 bases line up with TRBD1. CDR1 is MDHEN and CDR2 is SYDVKM in the germline V gene. There are 15 residues in the CDR3. V was clipped by 6 bases and J by 5 bases; unmatched bases: 8. This CDR3 reads CASSPGQGSYQPQHF. The CDR3 nucleotides are TGTGCCAGCAGCCCAGGACAGGGGTCGTATCAGCCCCAGCATTTT.

V is TRBV19 and J is TRBJ1-4; D unresolved. From germline, CDR1 is LNHDA and CDR2 SQIVND (reference sequence). Trimming stripped 5 bases from V and 7 bases from J, with 14 bases between. This CDR3 has 14 amino acids. The CDR3 loop reads CASSPRGPSEKLFF. The CDR3 coding sequence is TGTGCCAGTAGTCCCCGCGGGCCGAGTGAAAAACTGTTTTTT.

This clone has a handful of counts. The chain links TRBV7-2 to TRBJ2-5; D uncertain. V was cut by 5 bases and J by 9 bases, with 19 bases left in between. Germline CDR1 reads SGHTA; CDR2 reads FQGNSA. This CDR3 has 14 residues. CDR3 sequence: CASSLREATYSQYF. The CDR3 DNA is TGTGCCAGCAGCCTAAGAGAGGCGACGTATTCCCAGTACTTC.

The V and J genes are TRBV7-2 and TRBJ1-2; 7 bases match TRBD1. CDR1 SGHTA and CDR2 FQGNSA come from the germline V gene. The CDR3 consists of 17 residues. The DNA of the CDR3 is TGTGCTATCATGACAAGTAGGGCAGGGGGAACGAACTATGGCTACACCTTC. Its protein is CAIMTSRAGGTNYGYTF.

CDR3 nucleotides: TGTGCCAGCAGCCGTACAGGGACCAGAACTAATGAAAAACTGTTTTTT. It encodes CASSRTGTRTNEKLFF. This sequence joins TRBV2 and TRBJ1-4; D might be TRBD1 (6 bases). Germline V gene sequence: CDR1 SNHLY, CDR2 FYNNEI. The length of the CDR3 is 16 residues. Trimming removed 6 bases from V and 1 base from J, with 15 bases in between.

The chain combines TRBV28 with TRBJ1-2; D is ambiguous. There are 13 residues in the CDR3. Trimming took 5 bases from V and 10 from J, leaving 17 bases between them. Germline CDR1 MDHEN, CDR2 SYDVKM. CDR3 sequence: CASSPFWEKPYTF. In DNA form, the CDR3 reads TGTGCCAGCAGTCCCTTTTGGGAGAAGCCCTACACCTTC.

This clone occurred a few times. The gene calls are TRBV18 and TRBJ1-1; D is ambiguous. Germline V gives CDR1 KGHSH, CDR2 LQKENI. The CDR3 spans 15 residues. V was pared by 0 bases and J by 3 bases, with 11 bases between. The CDR3 sequence is CASSPPRGLHTEAFF. CDR3 DNA sequence: TGTGCCAGCTCACCACCGCGGGGTTTGCACACTGAAGCTTTCTTT.

The rearrangement uses TRBV21-1 and TRBJ2-7; the table's TRBD2 call for D was not verified on the DNA. TRBV21-1 is assigned pseudogene status. The CDR3 is made up of 19 amino acids. In nucleotides, the CDR3 is TGTGCCAGCAGCAAAAGCGTGAGACTAGCGATCAGACGAACCTACGAGCAGTACTTC. This encodes CASSKSVRLAIRRTYEQYF.

This clone has a handful of counts. The rearrangement joins TRBV5-1 to TRBJ1-2; 8 bases line up with TRBD1. The V gene end was trimmed by 0 bases and the J gene end by 6 bases; junction bases not matched to a gene: 1. Germline lookup yields CDR1 SGHRS and CDR2 YFSETQ. This CDR3 is 13 amino acids long. CDR3 residues: CASSLVQGDGYTF. The CDR3, as DNA: TGCGCCAGCAGCTTGGTACAGGGGGATGGCTACACCTTC. Supplemented by reference TRBV5-1 and TRBJ1-2, the full variable domain reads KAGVTQTPRYLIKTRGQQVTLSCSPISGHRSVSWYQQTPGQGLQFLFEYFSETQRNKGNFPGRFSGRQFSNSRSEMNVSTLELGDSALYLCASSLVQGDGYTFGSGTRLTVV.

Only a few counts were recorded for this clone. A junction end diverges from the germline sequence, so it may reflect a read error. V gene TRBV7-9 combines with J gene TRBJ2-3; TRBD2 might be the D (6 bases). This CDR3 has 12 amino acids. The germline V gene has CDR1 SEHNR and CDR2 FQNEAQ (reference sequence). CDR3 protein: CASSRLEAGRNF. CDR3 DNA: TGTGCCAGCAGCCGACTTGAAGCGGGTAGGAATTTT.

The CDR3 bases are TGTGCCTGGACGTATTTCGACAGGGAGATCGAGCAGTACTTC. Amino acid sequence: CAWTYFDREIEQYF. V is TRBV30 and J is TRBJ2-7; 7 bases agree with TRBD1. V lost 4 bases and J lost 6; bases outside the gene matches: 12. There are 14 residues in the CDR3. CDR1 and CDR2 from the germline V gene are GTSNPN and SVGIG (reference sequence).

The chain combines TRBV2 with TRBJ1-2, with a possible D match to TRBD1 (6 bases). Trimming removed 4 bases from V and 8 bases from J, with 17 bases in between. The germline V gene has CDR1 SNHLY and CDR2 FYNNEI. The CDR3 extends over 14 amino acids. The CDR3 spells CASSAQQGVWGYTF. The CDR3 DNA reads as TGTGCCAGCAGTGCCCAACAGGGTGTGTGGGGCTACACCTTC.

This chain connects TRBV19 to TRBJ2-5, with D uncertain. Germline CDR1 is LNHDA and CDR2 is SQIVND (reference sequence). V lost 3 bases, J lost 2 bases, and 7 bases lay in between. The CDR3 totals 13 residues. As DNA, the CDR3 is TGTGCCAGTAGTATGACTGAACAAGAGACCCAGTACTTC. Its translation is CASSMTEQETQYF.

CDR3 protein: CASRRRGIMNTEAFF. CDR3 DNA: TGTGCCAGCAGACGGAGAGGGATCATGAACACTGAAGCTTTCTTT. J is TRBJ1-1 and V is TRBV7-9; D is uncertain. Trimming cost V 6 bases and J 0 bases, with 14 bases left between them. Germline-derived CDR1 and CDR2 are SEHNR and FQNEAQ (reference sequence). The CDR3 loop spans 15 amino acids.

The V and J genes are TRBV6-4 and TRBJ1-1; TRBD1 matches at 7 bases. The germline V gene has CDR1 MRHNA and CDR2 SNTAGT. V lost 6 bases and J lost 4; bases outside the gene matches: 8. This CDR3 contains 14 residues. Here the CDR3 reads CASSHTPGGTEAFF. CDR3 in DNA: TGTGCCAGCAGCCATACACCAGGGGGCACTGAAGCTTTCTTT.

This rearrangement joins TRBV9 to TRBJ2-1; 9 bases map to TRBD2. J lost 0 bases, V lost 4 bases, and 8 bases had no gene match. The CDR3 sequence is 17 residues long. CDR1 is SGDLS, CDR2 YYNGEE, per germline. CDR3 DNA: TGTGCCAGCAGCCCCGCTAGCGGGATGAGCTCCTACAATGAGCAGTTCTTC. Translation: CASSPASGMSSYNEQFF. The whole variable domain, remainder taken from reference TRBV9 and TRBJ2-1, is DSGVTQTPKHLITATGQRVTLRCSPRSGDLSVYWYQQSLDQGLQFLIQYYNGEERAKGNILERFSAQQFPDLHSELNLSSLELGDSALYFCASSPASGMSSYNEQFFGPGTRLTVL.

The chain uses TRBV28 and TRBJ2-7; maybe TRBD2 (5 bases). The germline V gene encodes CDR1 MDHEN and CDR2 SYDVKM. Deletions cut 5 bases from V and 2 bases from J, with 7 bases between. The CDR3 is 12 residues long. The CDR3 loop is CASSEGPYEQYF. The CDR3 coding sequence is TGTGCCAGCAGTGAGGGTCCCTACGAGCAGTACTTC. The full variable domain, in which reference TRBV28 and TRBJ2-7 provide the parts outside the CDR3, is DVKVTQSSRYLVKRTGEKVFLECVQDMDHENMFWYRQDPGLGLRLIYFSYDVKMKEKGDIPEGYSVSREKKERFSLILESASTNQTSMYLCASSEGPYEQYFGPGTRLTVT.

This chain joins TRBV7-9 and TRBJ1-3; 9 bases fit TRBD1. V trimming: 6 bases; J trimming: 3 bases; junction bases outside the gene matches: 6. Germline CDR1 reads SEHNR; CDR2 reads FQNEAQ (reference sequence). There are 15 residues in the CDR3. The CDR3 protein is CASSFWGQGGNTIYF. CDR3 bases: TGTGCCAGCAGTTTTTGGGGACAGGGTGGAAACACCATATATTTT.

The genes are TRBV12-5 and TRBJ2-5; 12 nucleotides align to TRBD2. The CDR3 spans 16 residues. The J segment lost 5 bases and the V segment lost 7 bases, leaving 11 bases of the junction unmatched. Germline CDR1 reads LGHNT; CDR2 reads FRNRAP. The CDR3 here is CASAPGLAGSSETQYF. CDR3 bases: TGTGCTAGTGCCCCCGGACTAGCGGGATCTTCTGAGACCCAGTACTTC.

V is TRBV5-1 and J is TRBJ2-1, with D possibly TRBD2 on 5 matching bases. The germline V gene encodes CDR1 SGHRS and CDR2 YFSETQ. Trimming removed 1 base from V and 6 bases from J, with 14 bases in between. The CDR3 runs to 15 residues. CDR3: CASSLRTQARNEQFF. The CDR3 DNA is TGCGCCAGCAGCTTGAGGACTCAAGCACGCAATGAGCAGTTCTTC.

The V and J genes are TRBV21-1 and TRBJ1-5. TRBV21-1 is reported as a pseudogene. CDR3 length equals 16 residues. The CDR3 nucleotides read TGTGCCAGCAGCAAGGACGGTCAGGAGGGTAATCAGCCCCAGCATTTT. Residues: CASSKDGQEGNQPQHF.

The chain is built from TRBV9 and TRBJ1-1, with TRBD1 matching over 7 bases. CDR1 SGDLS and CDR2 YYNGEE come from the germline V gene. V trimming: 0 bases; J trimming: 5 bases; junction bases outside the gene matches: 10. The CDR3 length is 16 residues. As DNA, the CDR3 is TGTGCCAGCAGCGTAGGTAACAGGGGTCGGGGAACTGAAGCTTTCTTT. This encodes CASSVGNRGRGTEAFF.

Note on this clone: One end of the junction fails to match germline, which may point to a read error. The J gene is TRBJ2-1, the V gene TRBV30; no reliable D call. Germline V lookup: CDR1 GTSNPN, CDR2 SVGIG (reference sequence). The CDR3 sequence is 11 residues long. The CDR3 DNA follows: TGTGCCTGGAGTCCGAAGAGTTTACGTATCTTC. Protein sequence: CAWSPKSLRIF.

The chain carries TRBV5-1 and TRBJ2-6; D uncertain. This CDR3 comprises 16 residues. CDR1 and CDR2 (germline): SGHRS, YFSETQ. Trimming left V 6 bases short and J 0 bases short, with 13 bases between. The CDR3 region is CASKLTRYSGANVLTF. The CDR3 DNA sequence: TGCGCCAGCAAACTTACTCGGTACTCTGGGGCCAACGTCCTGACTTTC.

The chain employs TRBV7-2 and TRBJ2-1, with 12 bases matching TRBD2. V lost 6 bases and J lost 6; bases outside the gene matches: 6. The CDR3 extends over 15 amino acids. Germline CDR1 SGHTA, CDR2 FQGNSA. CDR3 sequence reads: CASSSLAGGPNEQFF. CDR3 DNA: TGTGCCAGCAGTTCTCTAGCGGGAGGGCCCAATGAGCAGTTCTTC.

The chain couples TRBV7-6 to TRBJ2-2; D perhaps matches TRBD2 (5 bases). Between the trimmed V and J ends, which lost 2 bases and 6 bases, there was a span of 7 bases. This CDR3 is built from 13 residues. Germline loops: CDR1 SGHVS, CDR2 FNYEAQ. DNA of the CDR3: TGTGCCAGCAGCTTATCGGGATCCGGGGAGCTGTTTTTT. This gives the protein CASSLSGSGELFF.